The rows below give T cell receptor beta chains drawn from one sample of a study of neurological immune-mediated disorders. TCRdb recomputed calls from the 5' RACE reads with MiXCR, one row per CDR3 protein. The sample lists some 45,000 distinct CDR3 sequences; about 12% were seen once. Material for sequencing was PBMCs. These receptors all stem from a male donor with HTLV-1-associated myelopathy (HAM/TSP). CDR3s include the opening cysteine and the closing phenylalanine or tryptophan. Fields, in order: J gene, D gene, V gene, clone size, CDR3 DNA, CDR3 protein. D genes are given only for firm matches. Clone size, where shown, is once, few, many, or a class for clones that have expanded.

j_gene: TRBJ2-5; d_gene: -; v_gene: TRBV20-1; abundance: many; CDR3nt: TGCAGTGCTAGAGTCTTGGCGAAAGAGACCCAGTACTTC; CDR3aa: CSARVLAKETQYF
j_gene: TRBJ1-2; d_gene: TRBD1; v_gene: TRBV29-1; abundance: many; CDR3nt: TGCAGCGTGGGGGACAGGAGAAATGGCTACACCTTC; CDR3aa: CSVGDRRNGYTF
j_gene: TRBJ2-7; d_gene: TRBD2; v_gene: TRBV5-1; abundance: many; CDR3nt: TGCGCCAGCAGCGGGAGCGGGACTCCCTACGAGCAGTACTTC; CDR3aa: CASSGSGTPYEQYF
j_gene: TRBJ2-7; d_gene: TRBD2; v_gene: TRBV7-8; abundance: many; CDR3nt: TGTGCCAGCAGCTCGCGAGCGGGGGCCAATGCGGCCTACGAGCAGTACTTC; CDR3aa: CASSSRAGANAAYEQYF
j_gene: TRBJ2-1; d_gene: TRBD2; v_gene: TRBV7-9; abundance: -; CDR3nt: TGTGCCAGCAGCTTCAGCCTATCGGGGGGTTCTAATGATCAGTTCTTC; CDR3aa: CASSFSLSGGSNDQFF
j_gene: TRBJ2-1; d_gene: -; v_gene: TRBV10-3; abundance: many; CDR3nt: TGTGCCATCCGTCGCGGGGCGTCCTACAATGAGCAGTTCTTC; CDR3aa: CAIRRGASYNEQFF
j_gene: TRBJ1-1; d_gene: -; v_gene: TRBV9; abundance: many; CDR3nt: TGTGCCAGCAGCCTAAGTCCGAACACTGAAGCTTTCTTT; CDR3aa: CASSLSPNTEAFF
j_gene: TRBJ2-5; d_gene: TRBD1; v_gene: TRBV10-2; abundance: many; CDR3nt: TGCGCCAGCAGTGACCGGGACAGGGGTGGAGAGACCCAGTACTTC; CDR3aa: CASSDRDRGGETQYF
j_gene: TRBJ2-7; d_gene: -; v_gene: TRBV6-5; abundance: many; CDR3nt: TGTGCCAGCAGTTACTCGGGCAACTCCTACGAGCAGTACTTC; CDR3aa: CASSYSGNSYEQYF
j_gene: TRBJ2-7; d_gene: -; v_gene: TRBV6-5; abundance: many; CDR3nt: TGTGCCAGCAGTTACTCGACGGGGGTCTCCGAGCAGTACTTC; CDR3aa: CASSYSTGVSEQYF
j_gene: TRBJ1-5; d_gene: -; v_gene: TRBV12-3/TRBV12-4; abundance: many; CDR3nt: TGTGCCAGCAGTTTAGTTCCTTCGGGTCAGCCCCAGCATTTT; CDR3aa: CASSLVPSGQPQHF
j_gene: TRBJ1-3; d_gene: TRBD1; v_gene: TRBV20-1; abundance: -; CDR3nt: TGCAGTGCTACGGGGACAGTCTCTGGAAACACCATATATTTT; CDR3aa: CSATGTVSGNTIYF
j_gene: TRBJ2-3; d_gene: -; v_gene: TRBV10-1; abundance: -; CDR3nt: TGCGCCAGCAGTGATCAGGCAGGGTCACGGGATAAGCAGTATTTT; CDR3aa: CASSDQAGSRDKQYF
j_gene: TRBJ2-7; d_gene: TRBD1; v_gene: TRBV29-1; abundance: many; CDR3nt: TGCAGCGTGAAACTCCCCTGGACAGGGCCCTACGAGCAGTACTTC; CDR3aa: CSVKLPWTGPYEQYF
j_gene: TRBJ2-5; d_gene: TRBD2; v_gene: TRBV11-3; abundance: many; CDR3nt: TGTGCCAGCAGCTCGGGACTAGCGGAAGAGACCCAGTACTTC; CDR3aa: CASSSGLAEETQYF
j_gene: TRBJ1-5; d_gene: TRBD1; v_gene: TRBV5-6; abundance: many; CDR3nt: TGTGCCAGCAGCTTGGCTACAGGGGGACAAAGCAATCAGCCCCAGCATTTT; CDR3aa: CASSLATGGQSNQPQHF
j_gene: TRBJ1-3; d_gene: -; v_gene: TRBV25-1; abundance: many; CDR3nt: TGTGCCAGCAGTGAATTTCCCGGTGGGACGGCCTCTGGAAACACCATATATTTT; CDR3aa: CASSEFPGGTASGNTIYF
j_gene: TRBJ2-1; d_gene: -; v_gene: TRBV3-1; abundance: few; CDR3nt: TGTGCCAGCAGCCAAGACGCCGATGCTTACAATGAGCAGTTCTTC; CDR3aa: CASSQDADAYNEQFF
j_gene: TRBJ1-2; d_gene: -; v_gene: TRBV5-6; abundance: many; CDR3nt: TGTGCCAGCAGCTTGGGGTCCGGGGGATCATTTGGAGGCTACACCTTC; CDR3aa: CASSLGSGGSFGGYTF
j_gene: TRBJ2-7; d_gene: -; v_gene: TRBV20-1; abundance: many; CDR3nt: TGCAGTGCACGCCCGGGTTCAGCGTACCTCTACGAGCAGTACTTC; CDR3aa: CSARPGSAYLYEQYF
j_gene: TRBJ1-6; d_gene: -; v_gene: TRBV20-1; abundance: many; CDR3nt: TGCAGTGCTAGGGCCGGGACAAGCAATTCACCCCTCCACTTT; CDR3aa: CSARAGTSNSPLHF
j_gene: TRBJ1-2; d_gene: -; v_gene: TRBV5-1; abundance: many; CDR3nt: TGCGCCAGCAGCTTATTGCAGGGCGACTATGGCTACACCTTC; CDR3aa: CASSLLQGDYGYTF
j_gene: TRBJ2-7; d_gene: TRBD2; v_gene: TRBV7-9; abundance: few; CDR3nt: TGTGCCAGCAGCACCCCGGGGGGTACGGTCTACGAGCAGTACTTC; CDR3aa: CASSTPGGTVYEQYF
j_gene: TRBJ2-3; d_gene: TRBD2; v_gene: TRBV5-1; abundance: many; CDR3nt: TGCGCCAGCAGCTCTACTAGCGGGGGAAGCACAGATACGCAGTATTTT; CDR3aa: CASSSTSGGSTDTQYF
j_gene: TRBJ2-7; d_gene: -; v_gene: TRBV10-3; abundance: many; CDR3nt: TGTGCCATCAGTGAGTCTGAGAGGGACGAGCAGTACTTC; CDR3aa: CAISESERDEQYF
j_gene: TRBJ1-5; d_gene: TRBD1; v_gene: TRBV5-1; abundance: many; CDR3nt: TGCGCCAGCAGCTATGGGGACAGCCTGGGAAATCAGCCCCAGCATTTT; CDR3aa: CASSYGDSLGNQPQHF
j_gene: TRBJ1-2; d_gene: TRBD1; v_gene: TRBV20-1; abundance: many; CDR3nt: TGCAGTGCTAGTGACAGGGCAAACTATGGCTACACCTTC; CDR3aa: CSASDRANYGYTF
j_gene: TRBJ2-2; d_gene: -; v_gene: TRBV12-3/TRBV12-4; abundance: many; CDR3nt: TGTGCCAGCGGTCAAGGGTACACCGGGGAGCTGTTTTTT; CDR3aa: CASGQGYTGELFF